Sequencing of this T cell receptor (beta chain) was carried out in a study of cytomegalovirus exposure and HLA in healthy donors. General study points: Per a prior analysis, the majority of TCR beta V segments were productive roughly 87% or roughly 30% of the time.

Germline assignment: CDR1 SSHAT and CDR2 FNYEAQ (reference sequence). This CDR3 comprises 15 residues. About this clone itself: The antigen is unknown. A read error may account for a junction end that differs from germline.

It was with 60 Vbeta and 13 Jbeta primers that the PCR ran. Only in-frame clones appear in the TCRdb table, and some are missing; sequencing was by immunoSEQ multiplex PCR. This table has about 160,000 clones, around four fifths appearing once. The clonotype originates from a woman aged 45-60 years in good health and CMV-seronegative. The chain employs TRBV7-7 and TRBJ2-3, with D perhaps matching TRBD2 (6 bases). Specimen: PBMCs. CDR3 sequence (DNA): TGTGCTAGCAGCTTCACGGGAGCTAGCACAGATACGCAGTATTTT. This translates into CASSFTGASTDTQYF. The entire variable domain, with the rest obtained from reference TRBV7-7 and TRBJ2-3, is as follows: GAGVSQSPRYKVTKRGQDVTLRCDPISSHATLYWYQQALGQGPEFLTYFNYEAQPDKSGLPSDRFSAERPEGSISTLTIQRTEQRDSAMYRCASSFTGASTDTQYFGPGTRLTVL.